This T cell receptor (beta chain) appears in the sequencing data of a study of post-analysis software for immune sequencing data. Study observations and caveats: With TRBV5-6, TRBV5-1 and TRBV20-1 included, about 5 TRBV segments were more frequent in patients than in controls.

TCR beta libraries were prepared from cDNA with unique molecular identifiers. TCRdb re-analysed the PCR reads in MiXCR, keeping a single row per CDR3 protein. The sample shows 400,000 to 500,000 distinct CDR3 sequences, approximately 42% of them seen only once. This clonotype was picked up a small number of times. Its antigen is not known. Germline V gives CDR1 DFQATT, CDR2 SNEGSKA (reference sequence). V shed 3 bases, J shed 4 bases, and the junction held 11 bases outside the gene matches. This CDR3 contains 17 residues. The specimen was blood. This chain uses TRBV20-1 with TRBJ2-1; the match to TRBD2 covers 11 bases. This TCR derives from a girl between 2 and 10 years old with multiple sclerosis. The CDR3 spells CSASGSTSGSAYNEQFF. In nucleotides, the CDR3 is TGCAGTGCTAGCGGGTCCACTAGCGGGAGTGCATACAATGAGCAGTTCTTC.